Listed here is a single T cell receptor (beta chain). In the original workflow: It was from reference gene primer amplification that nucleated cell counts were estimated. Method: immunoSEQ multiplex PCR; TCRdb's copy keeps in-frame clones and lacks some. The V and J calls and clone size are taken from that table; D and trimming were inferred from the DNA. The sample includes about 280,000 clones, about 89% seen only once; the top ten take approximately 4.6%. The data stem from a study of blood T cell repertoires in COVID-19. About the research overall: From the United States, Italy and Spain came samples of acute and convalescent COVID-19. PBMCs, B-cell-depleted T cells, or T cells were the source of the cDNA or gDNA that made up the material.

The junction had 5 bases not matched to a gene; V was cut back by 8 bases and J by 5 bases. Germline V CDR1 and CDR2: SGHDN, FVKESK. This CDR3 region has 14 residues. The receptor's source is a middle-aged man with acute or convalescent COVID-19. Sequencing was carried out using peripheral blood. This rearrangement joins TRBV14 to TRBJ1-6; the match to TRBD1 covers 8 bases. CDR3 sequence: CASHLTGDNSPLHF. Written as DNA, the CDR3 is TGTGCCAGCCACTTGACAGGGGATAATTCACCCCTCCACTTT.